This is a list of T cell receptor beta chains from one sample in a study of blood T cell repertoires in COVID-19. Assay used: immunoSEQ multiplex PCR; TCRdb lists only in-frame clones, some missing. The sample lists about 270,000 clones, about nine tenths occurring once. Source material: peripheral blood. All receptors come from a woman aged 55-69 years who had recovered from COVID-19. Both conserved end residues are part of each CDR3. Each record gives: V gene, J gene, clone size, D gene, CDR3 protein, CDR3 DNA. D genes are given only for firm matches. Clone size is stated in some rows and not others, as once, few, many or a class when expanded.

TRBV28	TRBJ1-3	NA	NA	CATRLTASGNTIYF	TGTGCCACCCGCCTGACAGCCTCTGGAAACACCATATATTTT
TRBV3-1/TRBV3-2	TRBJ1-1	NA	NA	CASRCSGGTEAFF	TGTGCCAGCCGATGCTCCGGGGGCACTGAAGCTTTCTTT
TRBV7-2	TRBJ1-5	NA	NA	CASSAYPGNNQPQHF	TGTGCCAGCAGCGCCTATCCAGGGAACAATCAGCCCCAGCATTTT
TRBV10-3	TRBJ2-7	once	NA	CAIRSGTPYDYEQYF	TGTGCCATCAGATCCGGGACTCCGTATGACTACGAGCAGTACTTC
TRBV6-2/TRBV6-3	TRBJ1-1	NA	TRBD1	CASSFSGTGGWNTEAFF	TGTGCCAGCAGTTTTTCCGGGACAGGGGGCTGGAACACTGAAGCTTTCTTT
TRBV3-1/TRBV3-2	TRBJ2-3	NA	TRBD2	CASSQDPLAGFSDTQYF	TGTGCCAGCAGCCAAGACCCTCTAGCGGGGTTTTCAGATACGCAGTATTTT
TRBV7-9	TRBJ1-4	NA	NA	CASSSVGTISNEKLFF	TGTGCCAGCAGCTCCGTGGGGACAATTTCTAATGAAAAACTGTTTTTT
TRBV6-6	TRBJ1-3	NA	TRBD1	CASNLQGGTIYF	TGTGCCAGCAACCTACAGGGGGGCACCATATATTTT
TRBV29-1	TRBJ2-7	NA	NA	CSVVTVSYEQYF	TGCAGCGTTGTGACAGTTTCCTACGAGCAGTACTTC
TRBV4-2	TRBJ2-3	few	NA	CASSQDGEVGDTQYF	TGTGCCAGCAGCCAAGATGGGGAGGTCGGGGATACGCAGTATTTT
TRBV10-3	TRBJ2-1	NA	TRBD2	CAISGQLSGVAGEQFF	TGTGCCATCAGTGGACAACTGAGCGGGGTGGCGGGCGAGCAGTTCTTC
TRBV10-3	TRBJ2-7	once	NA	CAISEAGEQYF	TGTGCCATCAGTGAGGCCGGGGAGCAGTACTTC
TRBV7-8	TRBJ1-4	NA	NA	CASSLGPRGTEKLFF	TGTGCCAGCAGCTTAGGGCCAAGGGGGACAGAAAAACTGTTTTTT
TRBV27	TRBJ1-2	NA	TRBD1	CASSLPGQTIYGYTF	TGTGCCAGCAGTTTACCGGGACAGACGATCTATGGCTACACCTTC
TRBV6-1	TRBJ2-7	once	NA	CASSERLTYEQYF	TGTGCCAGCAGTGAAAGACTAACCTACGAGCAGTACTTC
TRBV12-3/TRBV12-4	TRBJ1-5	NA	NA	CASSPEINQPQHF	TGTGCCAGCAGCCCAGAAATAAATCAGCCCCAGCATTTT
TRBV6-4	TRBJ2-5	NA	NA	CASSDSPGTQETQYF	TGTGCCAGCAGTGACTCTCCGGGAACCCAAGAGACCCAGTACTTC
TRBV5-1	TRBJ2-5	NA	NA	CASSPARGEETQYF	TGCGCCAGCAGCCCCGCACGCGGGGAAGAGACCCAGTACTTC
TRBV7-6	TRBJ1-4	NA	NA	CASSLDELTVANEKLFF	TGTGCCAGCAGCTTAGACGAATTGACAGTGGCTAATGAAAAACTGTTTTTT
TRBV7-2	TRBJ2-3	NA	TRBD2	CASSLTSGGAEDTQYF	TGTGCCAGCAGCCTTACTAGCGGGGGGGCGGAAGATACGCAGTATTTT
TRBV5-6	TRBJ1-4	NA	NA	CASSPGTLTNEKLFF	TGTGCCAGCAGCCCCGGGACTCTAACTAATGAAAAACTGTTTTTT
TRBV6-5	TRBJ1-5	NA	TRBD1	CASSPGTGDNQPQHF	TGTGCCAGCAGCCCCGGGACAGGCGATAATCAGCCCCAGCATTTT
TRBV11-3	TRBJ2-1	NA	NA	CASSTGHFYNEQFF	TGTGCCAGCAGCACAGGACATTTCTACAATGAGCAGTTCTTC
TRBV9	TRBJ1-3	NA	NA	CASSAGQQSGNTIYF	TGTGCCAGCAGCGCCGGACAGCAGTCTGGAAACACCATATATTTT
TRBV3-1/TRBV3-2	TRBJ1-4	NA	NA	CASSQGTPEKLFF	TGTGCCAGCAGCCAAGGGACACCTGAAAAACTGTTTTTT
TRBV7-8	TRBJ1-3	NA	TRBD1	CASSSDRVKSGNTIYF	TGTGCCAGCAGCAGCGACAGGGTGAAGTCTGGAAACACCATATATTTT
TRBV20-1	TRBJ1-5	NA	NA	CSASSGVWDQPQHF	TGCAGTGCTAGTTCGGGGGTTTGGGATCAGCCCCAGCATTTT
TRBV2	TRBJ2-2	few	NA	CASSLAMNTGELFF	TGTGCCAGCAGTCTAGCGATGAACACCGGGGAGCTGTTTTTT
TRBV2	TRBJ1-1	NA	TRBD1	CASRTGLITEAFF	TGTGCCAGCAGGACAGGGCTGATCACTGAAGCTTTCTTT
TRBV6-5	TRBJ1-3	once	NA	CATGGYSGNTIYF	TGTGCCACTGGGGGGTACTCTGGAAACACCATATATTTT